This paragraph covers one T cell receptor (beta chain) sequence. Each bulk PBMC sample had 300 to 400 ng DNA loaded. Libraries were prepared by immunoSEQ multiplex PCR; TCRdb keeps only in-frame clonotypes and omits some of them. The sample records about 4,800 clones, about 88% being singletons. This record belongs to a study of blood T cell dynamics during melanoma immunotherapy. Study summary: Metastatic melanoma patients received first-line pembrolizumab or nivolumab plus ipilimumab.

V was pared by 0 bases and J by 5 bases, with 12 bases between. Germline CDR1 reads SGDLS; CDR2 reads YYNGEE. The CDR3 sequence is 15 residues long. Time point reported: pre-treatment baseline. Blood was drawn before treatment and at week 3 after checkpoint blockade. At 12 weeks after first infusion, RECIST 1.1 defined response for most patients. This specimen was blood, taken from a patient treated with checkpoint blockade. The TCR originated in a human donor with melanoma. The chain joins TRBV9 to TRBJ2-1, with D possibly being TRBD2 (5 bases). CDR3 sequence reads: CASSVGVSANNEQFF. CDR3 bases: TGTGCCAGCAGCGTAGGGGTTAGCGCCAACAATGAGCAGTTCTTC.